Each of the 3 T cell receptor beta chains below was sequenced from the same sample in a study of tumour-infiltrating T cells in Burkitt lymphoma. The method was immunoSEQ multiplex PCR; TCRdb's version includes in-frame clones alone and lacks a portion of them. The sample lists approximately 46,000 clones, approximately 31% occurring once. The specimen was tumor tissue. The receptor set was obtained from a human donor with Burkitt lymphoma.

This sequence joins TRBV18 and TRBJ1-6, with 8 nucleotides matching TRBD1. The CDR3 runs to 16 residues. Germline loops: CDR1 KGHSH, CDR2 LQKENI. V lost 3 bases and J lost 4; bases outside the gene matches: 5. Here the CDR3 DNA reads TGTGCCAGCTCACCGAGCGGGACAGGATATAATTCACCCCTCCACTTT. Amino acid sequence: CASSPSGTGYNSPLHF.

This chain links TRBV6-5 with TRBJ2-1; TRBD1 is a possible D gene (5 bases). The V gene's germline CDR1 is MNHEY and CDR2 SVGAGI. This CDR3 spans 11 amino acids. Trimming stripped 5 bases from V and 8 bases from J, with 7 bases between. The CDR3 protein is CASSRGYEQFF. For the CDR3, the DNA is TGTGCCAGCAGTAGGGGATATGAGCAGTTCTTC.

The V and J genes are TRBV9 and TRBJ1-1, with D possibly TRBD1 on 6 matching bases. The germline CDR1 and CDR2 sequences are SGDLS and YYNGEE. This CDR3 contains 14 residues. V shed 3 bases and J shed 3 bases, with 12 bases lying between them. CDR3 sequence reads: CASSAQGSYTEAFF. The CDR3 nucleotides are TGTGCCAGCAGCGCCCAGGGGTCCTACACTGAAGCTTTCTTT.